This T cell receptor beta chain stems from a study of CD8 T cells in Susac syndrome. The multiple sclerosis controls were treatment-naive patients with relapsing-remitting disease that was stable or active. Negative isolation was used for CD8+ and CD4+ T cells and FACS enrichment for TEMRA cells. RNA in amounts of about 0.45 to 1 ug was reverse transcribed with random hexamers. A multiplex approach, immunoSEQ multiplex PCR, amplified TCR beta CDR3 across 54 Vbeta and 13 Jbeta. TCRdb passed the immunoSEQ multiplex PCR reads through MiXCR, listing each CDR3 protein once. The top ten clones hold about 0.12% of a sample with 400,000 to 550,000 distinct CDR3 sequences, roughly 85% of them seen once. The CDR3 totals 14 residues. Trimming left V 4 bases short and J 4 bases short, with 13 bases between. Germline CDR1 is LGHNT and CDR2 is FRNRAP.

The chain recombines TRBV12-5 with TRBJ1-1; D is uncertain. The sequence was obtained from a human donor with multiple sclerosis. The sequencing input was CD8+ T cells from PBMCs. The CDR3 sequence is CASGWIDEGTEAFF. DNA of the CDR3: TGTGCTAGTGGTTGGATCGACGAGGGCACTGAAGCTTTCTTT.